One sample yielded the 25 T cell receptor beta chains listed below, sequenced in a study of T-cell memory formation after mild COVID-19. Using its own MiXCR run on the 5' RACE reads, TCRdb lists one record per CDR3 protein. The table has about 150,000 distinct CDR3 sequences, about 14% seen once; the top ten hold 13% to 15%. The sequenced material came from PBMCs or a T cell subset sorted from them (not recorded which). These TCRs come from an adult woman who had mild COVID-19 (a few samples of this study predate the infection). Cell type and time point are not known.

CDR3 sequence (DNA): TGTGCCAGCAGCGTAGGAAGTGGACAGGGTAACTATGGCTACACCTTC. Its translation is CASSVGSGQGNYGYTF. V is TRBV9 and J is TRBJ1-2, with 8 nucleotides matching TRBD1. CDR3 length: 16 amino acids. The ends lost 0 bases at V and 1 base at J; junction bases unmatched: 5. CDR1 is SGDLS and CDR2 is YYNGEE in the germline V gene. The full variable domain, with the rest looked up from reference TRBV9 and TRBJ1-2, is DSGVTQTPKHLITATGQRVTLRCSPRSGDLSVYWYQQSLDQGLQFLIQYYNGEERAKGNILERFSAQQFPDLHSELNLSSLELGDSALYFCASSVGSGQGNYGYTFGSGTRLTVV.

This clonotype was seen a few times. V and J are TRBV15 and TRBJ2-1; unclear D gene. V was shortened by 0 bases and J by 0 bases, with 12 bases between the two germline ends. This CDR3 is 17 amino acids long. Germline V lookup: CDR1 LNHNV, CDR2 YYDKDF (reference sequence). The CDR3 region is CATSRDRSSLSYNEQFF. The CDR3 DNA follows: TGTGCCACCAGCAGAGATCGGAGCAGCCTCTCCTACAATGAGCAGTTCTTC.

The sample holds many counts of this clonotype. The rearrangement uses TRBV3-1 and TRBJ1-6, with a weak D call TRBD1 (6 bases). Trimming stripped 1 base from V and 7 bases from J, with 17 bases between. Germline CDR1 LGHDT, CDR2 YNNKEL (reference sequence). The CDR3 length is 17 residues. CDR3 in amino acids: CASSQAASRGSNSPLHF. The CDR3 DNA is TGTGCCAGCAGCCAAGCGGCCAGCAGGGGATCGAATTCACCCCTCCACTTT.

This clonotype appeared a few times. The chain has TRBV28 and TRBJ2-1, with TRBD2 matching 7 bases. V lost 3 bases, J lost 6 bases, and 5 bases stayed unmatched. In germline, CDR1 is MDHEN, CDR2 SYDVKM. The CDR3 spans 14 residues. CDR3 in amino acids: CASSFRPGGNEQFF. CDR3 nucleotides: TGTGCCAGCAGTTTTAGGCCGGGGGGCAATGAGCAGTTCTTC.

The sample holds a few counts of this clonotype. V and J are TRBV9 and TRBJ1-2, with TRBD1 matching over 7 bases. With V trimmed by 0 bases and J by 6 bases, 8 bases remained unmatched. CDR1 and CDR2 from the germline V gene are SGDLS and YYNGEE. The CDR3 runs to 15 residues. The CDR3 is CASSVAKGAWNGYTF. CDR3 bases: TGTGCCAGCAGCGTAGCTAAGGGGGCCTGGAATGGCTACACCTTC.

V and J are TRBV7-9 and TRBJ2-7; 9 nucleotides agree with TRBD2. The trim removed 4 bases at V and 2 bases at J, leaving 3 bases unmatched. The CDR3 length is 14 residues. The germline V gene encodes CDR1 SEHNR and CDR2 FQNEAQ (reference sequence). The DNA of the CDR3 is TGTGCCAGCAGCTCTAGCGGGGACACCTACGAGCAGTACTTC. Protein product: CASSSSGDTYEQYF.

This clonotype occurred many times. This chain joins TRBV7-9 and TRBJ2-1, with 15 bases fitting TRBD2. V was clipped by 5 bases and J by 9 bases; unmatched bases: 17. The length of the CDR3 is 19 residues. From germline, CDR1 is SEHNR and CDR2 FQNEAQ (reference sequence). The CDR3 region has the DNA TGTGCCAGCAGCCATTTAGAGACGGGACTAGCGGGGGGAGCTGGTGAGCAGTTCTTC. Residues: CASSHLETGLAGGAGEQFF.

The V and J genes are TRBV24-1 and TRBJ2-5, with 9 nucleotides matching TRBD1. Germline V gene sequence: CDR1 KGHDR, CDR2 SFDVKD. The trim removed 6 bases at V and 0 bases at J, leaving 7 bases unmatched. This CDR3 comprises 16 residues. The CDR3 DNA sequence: TGTGCCACCAGTCACCCTGACAGGGGGTACCAAGAGACCCAGTACTTC. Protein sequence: CATSHPDRGYQETQYF.

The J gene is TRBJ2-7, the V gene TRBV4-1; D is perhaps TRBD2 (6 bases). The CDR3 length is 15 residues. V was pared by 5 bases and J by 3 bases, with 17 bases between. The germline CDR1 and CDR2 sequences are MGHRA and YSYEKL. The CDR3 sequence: CASSNPAGSVYEQYF. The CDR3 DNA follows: TGCGCCAGCAGCAACCCGGCGGGGAGTGTCTACGAGCAGTACTTC.

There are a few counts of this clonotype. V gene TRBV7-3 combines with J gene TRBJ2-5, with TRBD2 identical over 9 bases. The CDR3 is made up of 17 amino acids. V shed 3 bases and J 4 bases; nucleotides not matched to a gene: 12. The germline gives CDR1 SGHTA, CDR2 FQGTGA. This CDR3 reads CASSLGRVAGARETQYF. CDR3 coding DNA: TGTGCCAGCAGCTTGGGTCGGGTAGCGGGGGCACGAGAGACCCAGTACTTC.

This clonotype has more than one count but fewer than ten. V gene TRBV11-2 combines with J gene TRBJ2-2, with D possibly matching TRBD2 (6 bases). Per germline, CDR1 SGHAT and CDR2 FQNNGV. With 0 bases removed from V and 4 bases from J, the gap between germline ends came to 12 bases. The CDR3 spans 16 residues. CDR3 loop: CASSLDYGGITGELFF. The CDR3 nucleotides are TGTGCCAGCAGCTTAGATTACGGCGGGATCACCGGGGAGCTGTTTTTT.

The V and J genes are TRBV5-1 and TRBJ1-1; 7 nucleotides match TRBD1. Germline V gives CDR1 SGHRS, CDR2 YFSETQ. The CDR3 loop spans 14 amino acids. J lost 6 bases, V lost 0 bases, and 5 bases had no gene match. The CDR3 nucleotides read TGCGCCAGCAGCTTGGAACAGGGGAGAGCTGAAGCTTTCTTT. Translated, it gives CASSLEQGRAEAFF.

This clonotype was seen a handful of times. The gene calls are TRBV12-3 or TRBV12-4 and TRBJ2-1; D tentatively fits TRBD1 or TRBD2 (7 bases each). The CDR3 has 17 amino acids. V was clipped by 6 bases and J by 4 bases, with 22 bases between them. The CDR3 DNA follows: TGTGCCAGCAGCGGGGGGATAGAGGGGACAGAATACAATGAGCAGTTCTTC. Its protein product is CASSGGIEGTEYNEQFF.

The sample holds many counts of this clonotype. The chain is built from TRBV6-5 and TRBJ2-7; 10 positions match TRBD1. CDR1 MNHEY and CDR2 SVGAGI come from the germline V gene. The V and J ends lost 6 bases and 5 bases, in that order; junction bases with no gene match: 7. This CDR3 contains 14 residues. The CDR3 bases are TGTGCCAGCAGATGGACAGGGGGGGCCCACGAGCAGTACTTC. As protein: CASRWTGGAHEQYF.

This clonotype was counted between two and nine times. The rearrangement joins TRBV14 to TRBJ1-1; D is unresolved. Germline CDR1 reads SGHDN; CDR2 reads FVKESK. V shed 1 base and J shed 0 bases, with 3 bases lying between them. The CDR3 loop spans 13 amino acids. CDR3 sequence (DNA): TGTGCCAGCAGCCAAGTCCTGAACACTGAAGCTTTCTTT. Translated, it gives CASSQVLNTEAFF.

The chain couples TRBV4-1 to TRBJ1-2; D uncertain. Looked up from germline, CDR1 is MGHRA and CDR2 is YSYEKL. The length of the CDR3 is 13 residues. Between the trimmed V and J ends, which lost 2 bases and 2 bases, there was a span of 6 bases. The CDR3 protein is CASSQSRNYGYTF. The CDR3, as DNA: TGCGCCAGCAGCCAATCCCGGAACTATGGCTACACCTTC.

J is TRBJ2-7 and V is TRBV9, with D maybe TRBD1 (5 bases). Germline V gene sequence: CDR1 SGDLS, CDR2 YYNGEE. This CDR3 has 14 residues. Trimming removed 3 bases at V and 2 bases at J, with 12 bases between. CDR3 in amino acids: CASSAGLGAYEQYF. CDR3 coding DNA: TGTGCCAGCAGCGCCGGGCTAGGGGCCTACGAGCAGTACTTC.

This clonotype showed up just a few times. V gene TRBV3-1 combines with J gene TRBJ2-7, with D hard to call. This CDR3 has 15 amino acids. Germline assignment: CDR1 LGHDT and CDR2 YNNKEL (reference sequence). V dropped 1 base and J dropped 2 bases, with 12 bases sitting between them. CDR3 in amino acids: CASSQGVGPTYEQYF. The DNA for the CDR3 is TGTGCCAGCAGCCAAGGGGTAGGACCGACCTACGAGCAGTACTTC.

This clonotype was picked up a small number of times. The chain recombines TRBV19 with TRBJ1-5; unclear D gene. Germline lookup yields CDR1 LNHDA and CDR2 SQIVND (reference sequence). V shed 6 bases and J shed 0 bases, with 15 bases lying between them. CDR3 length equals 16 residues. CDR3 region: CASSTTWGDSNQPQHF. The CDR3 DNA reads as TGTGCCAGTAGCACCACTTGGGGAGATAGCAATCAGCCCCAGCATTTT.

DNA of the CDR3: TGTGCCAGCAGCCACAGGGCCATTGGAGTAAATGAGCAGTTCTTC. This translates into CASSHRAIGVNEQFF. The J gene is TRBJ2-1, the V gene TRBV3-1; TRBD1 might be the D (5 bases). V was trimmed by 3 bases and J by 7 bases, leaving 16 bases between them. The V gene's germline CDR1 is LGHDT and CDR2 YNNKEL (reference sequence). The CDR3 loop spans 15 amino acids.

The CDR3 loop is CSVTGYSYNEQFF. Written as DNA, the CDR3 is TGCAGCGTCACAGGGTACTCCTACAATGAGCAGTTCTTC. The chain joins TRBV29-1 to TRBJ2-1; D is possibly TRBD1 (6 bases). The V end lost 6 bases, the J end lost 0 bases, and 9 bases lay between the germline ends. This CDR3 is built from 13 residues. Germline CDR1 SQVTM, CDR2 ANQGSEA.

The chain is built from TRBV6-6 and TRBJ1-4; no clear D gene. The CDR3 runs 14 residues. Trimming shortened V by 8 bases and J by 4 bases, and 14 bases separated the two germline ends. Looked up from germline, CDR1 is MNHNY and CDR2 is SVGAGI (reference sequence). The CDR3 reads CASAAGRLNEKLFF. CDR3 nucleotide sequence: TGTGCCAGCGCTGCAGGACGGCTTAATGAAAAACTGTTTTTT.

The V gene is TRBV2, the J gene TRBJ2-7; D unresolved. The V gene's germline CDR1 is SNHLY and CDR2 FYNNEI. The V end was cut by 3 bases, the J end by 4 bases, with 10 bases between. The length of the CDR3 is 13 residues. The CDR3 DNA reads TGTGCCAGCAGTGAGGAGCGCGGATACGAGCAGTACTTC. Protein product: CASSEERGYEQYF.

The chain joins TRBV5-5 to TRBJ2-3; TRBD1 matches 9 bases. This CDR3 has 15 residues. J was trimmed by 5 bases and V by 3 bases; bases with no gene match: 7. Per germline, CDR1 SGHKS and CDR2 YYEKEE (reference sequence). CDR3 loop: CASSYGTGRGDTQYF. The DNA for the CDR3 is TGTGCCAGCAGCTACGGGACAGGGCGAGGAGATACGCAGTATTTT.

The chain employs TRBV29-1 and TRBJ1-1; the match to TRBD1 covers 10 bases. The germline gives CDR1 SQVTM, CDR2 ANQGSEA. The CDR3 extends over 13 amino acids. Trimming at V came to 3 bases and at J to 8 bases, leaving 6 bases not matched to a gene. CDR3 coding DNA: TGCAGCGTTGACGGGACAGGGGCCAGGGAAGCTTTCTTT. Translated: CSVDGTGAREAFF.